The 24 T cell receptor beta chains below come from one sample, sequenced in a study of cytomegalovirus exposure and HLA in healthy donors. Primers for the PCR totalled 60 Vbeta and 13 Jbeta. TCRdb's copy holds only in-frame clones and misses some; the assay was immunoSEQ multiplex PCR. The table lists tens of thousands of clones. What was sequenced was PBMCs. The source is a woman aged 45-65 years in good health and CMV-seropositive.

Written as DNA, the CDR3 is TGCGCCAGCAGCCAAGATCACGGGACAGGCTATGGCTACACCTTC. Encoded protein: CASSQDHGTGYGYTF. V usage is TRBV4-1 and J usage is TRBJ1-2; 8 bases are a match to TRBD1. CDR3 length equals 15 residues. Germline V gene sequence: CDR1 MGHRA, CDR2 YSYEKL. The ends lost 0 bases at V and 4 bases at J; junction bases unmatched: 4.

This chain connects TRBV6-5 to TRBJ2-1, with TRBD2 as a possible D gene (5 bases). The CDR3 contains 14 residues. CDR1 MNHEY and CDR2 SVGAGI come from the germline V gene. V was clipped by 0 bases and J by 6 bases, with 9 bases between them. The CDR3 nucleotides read TGTGCCAGCAGTTACTCGAGGGCCAGCAATGAGCAGTTCTTC. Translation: CASSYSRASNEQFF.

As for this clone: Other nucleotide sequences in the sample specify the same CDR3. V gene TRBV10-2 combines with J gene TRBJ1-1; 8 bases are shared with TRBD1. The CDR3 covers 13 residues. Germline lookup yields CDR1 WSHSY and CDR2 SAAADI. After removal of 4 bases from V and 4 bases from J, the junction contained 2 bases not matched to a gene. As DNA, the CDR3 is TGCGCCAGCAGTGTCACAGGGGGCACTGAAGCTTTCTTT. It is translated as CASSVTGGTEAFF.

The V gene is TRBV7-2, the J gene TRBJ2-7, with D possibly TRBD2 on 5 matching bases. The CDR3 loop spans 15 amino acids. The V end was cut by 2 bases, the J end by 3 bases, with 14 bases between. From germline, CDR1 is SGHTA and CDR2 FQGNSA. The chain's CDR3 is CASSLSRGWNYEQYF. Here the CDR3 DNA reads TGTGCCAGCAGCTTATCCCGGGGTTGGAACTACGAGCAGTACTTC.

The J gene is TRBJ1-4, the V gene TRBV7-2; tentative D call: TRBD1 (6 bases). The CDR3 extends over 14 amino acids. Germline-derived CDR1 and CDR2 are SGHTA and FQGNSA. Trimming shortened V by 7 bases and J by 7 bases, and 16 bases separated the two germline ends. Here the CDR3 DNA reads TGTGCCAGCACCCGGGGACATGAATTTGAAAAACTGTTTTTT. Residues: CASTRGHEFEKLFF.

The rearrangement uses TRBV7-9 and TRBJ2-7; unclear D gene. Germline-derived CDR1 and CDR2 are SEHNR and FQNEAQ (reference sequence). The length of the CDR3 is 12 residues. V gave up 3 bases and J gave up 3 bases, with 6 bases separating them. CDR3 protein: CASSLNSYEQYF. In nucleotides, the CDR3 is TGTGCCAGCAGCTTGAATAGCTACGAGCAGTACTTC.

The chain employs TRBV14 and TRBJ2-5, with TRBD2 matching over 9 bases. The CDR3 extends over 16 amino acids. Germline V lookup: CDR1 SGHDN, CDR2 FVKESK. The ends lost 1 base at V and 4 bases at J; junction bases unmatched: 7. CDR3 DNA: TGTGCCAGCAGCCAAGCCCTTGTAGCGGGAGTAGAGACCCAGTACTTC. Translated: CASSQALVAGVETQYF.

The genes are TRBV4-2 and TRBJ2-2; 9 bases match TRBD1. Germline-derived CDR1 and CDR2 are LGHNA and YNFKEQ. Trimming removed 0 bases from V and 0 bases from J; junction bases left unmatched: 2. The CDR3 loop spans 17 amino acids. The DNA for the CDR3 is TGTGCCAGCAGCCAAGATAGACAGGGGGCGAACACCGGGGAGCTGTTTTTT. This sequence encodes CASSQDRQGANTGELFF.

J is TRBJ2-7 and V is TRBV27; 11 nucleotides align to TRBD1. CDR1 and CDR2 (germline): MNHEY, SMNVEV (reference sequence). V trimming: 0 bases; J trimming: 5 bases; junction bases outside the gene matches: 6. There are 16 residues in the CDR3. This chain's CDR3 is CASSLSKRTGGDEQYF. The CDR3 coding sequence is TGTGCCAGCAGTTTATCGAAGAGGACAGGGGGCGACGAGCAGTACTTC.

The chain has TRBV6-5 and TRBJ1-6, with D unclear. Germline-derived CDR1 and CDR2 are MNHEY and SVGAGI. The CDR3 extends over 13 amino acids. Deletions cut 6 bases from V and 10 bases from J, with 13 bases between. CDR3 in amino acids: CASRRASSSPLHF. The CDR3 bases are TGTGCCAGCAGACGCGCGAGTAGCTCACCCCTCCACTTT.

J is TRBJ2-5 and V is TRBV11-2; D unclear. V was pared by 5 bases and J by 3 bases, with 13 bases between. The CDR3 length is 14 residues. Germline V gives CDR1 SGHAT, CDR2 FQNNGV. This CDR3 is CASSPEAAEETQYF. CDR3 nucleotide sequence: TGTGCCAGCAGCCCAGAGGCGGCCGAAGAGACCCAGTACTTC. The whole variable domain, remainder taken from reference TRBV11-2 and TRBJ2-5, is EAGVAQSPRYKIIEKRQSVAFWCNPISGHATLYWYQQILGQGPKLLIQFQNNGVVDDSQLPKDRFSAERLKGVDSTLKIQPAKLEDSAVYLCASSPEAAEETQYFGPGTRLLVL.

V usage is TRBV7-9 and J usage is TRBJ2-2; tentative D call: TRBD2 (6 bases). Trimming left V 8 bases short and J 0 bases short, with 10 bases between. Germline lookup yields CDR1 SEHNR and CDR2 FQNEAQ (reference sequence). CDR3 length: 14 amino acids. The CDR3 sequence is CASRGFANTGELFF. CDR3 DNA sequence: TGTGCCAGCCGGGGGTTTGCGAACACCGGGGAGCTGTTTTTT. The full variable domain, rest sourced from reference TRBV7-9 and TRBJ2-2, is DTGVSQNPRHKITKRGQNVTFRCDPISEHNRLYWYRQTLGQGPEFLTYFQNEAQLEKSRLLSDRFSAERPKGSFSTLEIQRTEQGDSAMYLCASRGFANTGELFFGEGSRLTVL.

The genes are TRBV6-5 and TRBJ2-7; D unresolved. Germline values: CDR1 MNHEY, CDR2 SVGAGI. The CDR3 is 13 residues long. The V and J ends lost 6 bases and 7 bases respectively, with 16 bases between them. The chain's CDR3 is CASRIELWAEQYF. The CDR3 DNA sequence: TGTGCCAGCAGAATTGAATTGTGGGCGGAGCAGTACTTC.

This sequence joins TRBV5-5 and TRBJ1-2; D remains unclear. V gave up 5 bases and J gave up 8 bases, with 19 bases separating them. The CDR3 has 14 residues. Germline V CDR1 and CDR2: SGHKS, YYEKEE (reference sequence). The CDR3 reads CASRSEWVGRGYTF. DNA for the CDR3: TGTGCCAGCAGATCGGAGTGGGTAGGGAGAGGCTACACCTTC.

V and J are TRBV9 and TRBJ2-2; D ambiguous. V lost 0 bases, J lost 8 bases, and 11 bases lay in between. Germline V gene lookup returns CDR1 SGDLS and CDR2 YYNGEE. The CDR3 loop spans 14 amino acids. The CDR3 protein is CASSVAYSSGELFF. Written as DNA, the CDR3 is TGTGCCAGCAGCGTAGCGTACAGTAGTGGGGAGCTGTTTTTT.

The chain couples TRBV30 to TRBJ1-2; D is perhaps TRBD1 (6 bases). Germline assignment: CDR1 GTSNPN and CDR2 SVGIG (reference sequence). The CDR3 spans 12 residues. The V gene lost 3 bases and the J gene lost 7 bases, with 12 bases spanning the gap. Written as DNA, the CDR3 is TGTGCCTGGAGACAGGGCGTACCTGGCTACACCTTC. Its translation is CAWRQGVPGYTF.

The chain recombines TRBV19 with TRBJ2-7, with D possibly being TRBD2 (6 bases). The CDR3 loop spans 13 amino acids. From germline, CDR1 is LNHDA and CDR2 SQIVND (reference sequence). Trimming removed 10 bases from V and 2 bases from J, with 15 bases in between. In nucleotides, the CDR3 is TGTGCCACTTCCTGGGGGGAGCCCTACGAGCAGTACTTC. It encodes CATSWGEPYEQYF.

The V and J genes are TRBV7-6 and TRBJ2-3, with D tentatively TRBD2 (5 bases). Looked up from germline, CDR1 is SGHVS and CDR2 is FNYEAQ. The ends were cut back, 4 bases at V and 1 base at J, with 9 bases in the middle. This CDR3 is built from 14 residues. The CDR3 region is CASSSDSGTDTQYF. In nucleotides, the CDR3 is TGTGCCAGCAGCTCGGACTCCGGCACAGATACGCAGTATTTT.

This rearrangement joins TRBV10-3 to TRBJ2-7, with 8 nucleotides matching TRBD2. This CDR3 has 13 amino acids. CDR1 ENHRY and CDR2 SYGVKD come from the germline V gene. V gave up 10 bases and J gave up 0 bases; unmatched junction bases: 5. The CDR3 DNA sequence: TGTGCCACCTCCGGGACTAGCTCCTACGAGCAGTACTTC. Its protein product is CATSGTSSYEQYF.

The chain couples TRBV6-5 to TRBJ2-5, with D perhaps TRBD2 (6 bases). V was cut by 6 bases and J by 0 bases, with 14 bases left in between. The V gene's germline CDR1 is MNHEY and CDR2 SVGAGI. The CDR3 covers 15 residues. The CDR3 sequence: CASRITGRYQETQYF. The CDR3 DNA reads TGTGCCAGCAGAATCACGGGGAGGTACCAAGAGACCCAGTACTTC.

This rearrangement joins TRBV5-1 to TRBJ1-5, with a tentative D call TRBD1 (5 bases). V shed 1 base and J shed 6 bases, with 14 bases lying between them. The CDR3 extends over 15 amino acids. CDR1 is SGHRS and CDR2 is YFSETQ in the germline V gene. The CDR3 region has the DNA TGCGCCAGCAGCTTGAGTGGGGGGAAGGGTCAGCCCCAGCATTTT. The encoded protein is CASSLSGGKGQPQHF.

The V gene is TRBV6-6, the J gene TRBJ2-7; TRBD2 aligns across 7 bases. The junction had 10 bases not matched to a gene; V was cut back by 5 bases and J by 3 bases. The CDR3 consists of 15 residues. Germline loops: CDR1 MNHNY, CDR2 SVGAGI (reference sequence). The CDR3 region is CASSTTAGADYEQYF. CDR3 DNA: TGTGCCAGCAGTACCACGGCGGGAGCCGACTACGAGCAGTACTTC.

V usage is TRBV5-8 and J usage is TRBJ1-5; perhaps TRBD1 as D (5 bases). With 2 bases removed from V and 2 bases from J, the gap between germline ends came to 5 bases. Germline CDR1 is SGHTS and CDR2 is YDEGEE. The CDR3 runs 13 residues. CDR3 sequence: CASSFRGNQPQHF. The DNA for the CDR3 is TGTGCCAGCAGCTTCAGGGGCAATCAGCCCCAGCATTTT. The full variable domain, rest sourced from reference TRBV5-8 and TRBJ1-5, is EAGVTQSPTHLIKTRGQQATLRCSPISGHTSVYWYQQALGLGLQFLLWYDEGEERNRGNFPPRFSGRQFPNYSSELNVNALELEDSALYLCASSFRGNQPQHFGDGTRLSIL.

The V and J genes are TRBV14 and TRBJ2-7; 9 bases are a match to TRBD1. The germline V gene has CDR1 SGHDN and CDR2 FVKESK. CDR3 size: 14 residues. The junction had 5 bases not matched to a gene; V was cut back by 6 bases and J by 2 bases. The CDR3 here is CASRRTGDAYEQYF. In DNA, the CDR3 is TGTGCCAGCAGAAGGACAGGGGACGCCTACGAGCAGTACTTC.